This TCR beta chain emerged from a study of blood T cell repertoires in COVID-19. Sequencing was performed with immunoSEQ multiplex PCR; in TCRdb, only in-frame clones are kept and a portion is missing. The sample records around 150,000 clones, approximately 80% being singletons. The CDR3 is 15 amino acids. V was pared by 4 bases and J by 7 bases, with 10 bases of the junction left unmatched. Germline values: CDR1 SGHRS, CDR2 YFSETQ. J is TRBJ1-4 and V is TRBV5-1, with 7 positions matching TRBD1. The sequencing input was peripheral blood. This sequence was found in a woman between 50 and 59 years old in a cohort sampled during active or convalescent COVID-19. CDR3 DNA: TGCGCCAGCAGCAAGGGACAGTTAAATGCTGAAAAACTGTTTTTT. Amino acid sequence: CASSKGQLNAEKLFF.